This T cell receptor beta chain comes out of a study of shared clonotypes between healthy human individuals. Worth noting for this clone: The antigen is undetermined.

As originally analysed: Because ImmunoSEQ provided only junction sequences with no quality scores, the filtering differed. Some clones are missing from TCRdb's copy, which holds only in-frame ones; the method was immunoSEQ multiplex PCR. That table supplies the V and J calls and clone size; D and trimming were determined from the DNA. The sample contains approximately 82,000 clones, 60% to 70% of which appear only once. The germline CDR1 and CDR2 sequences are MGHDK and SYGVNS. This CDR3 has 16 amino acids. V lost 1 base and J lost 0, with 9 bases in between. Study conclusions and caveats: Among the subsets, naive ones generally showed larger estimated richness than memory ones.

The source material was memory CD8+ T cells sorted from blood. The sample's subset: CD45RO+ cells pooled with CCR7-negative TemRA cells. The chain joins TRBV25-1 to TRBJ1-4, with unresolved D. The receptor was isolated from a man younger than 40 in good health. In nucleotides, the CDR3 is TGTGCCAGCAGTGAATCTAGGACCCCAACTAATGAAAAACTGTTTTTT. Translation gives CASSESRTPTNEKLFF.